These T cell receptor beta chains were read from a single sample in a study of T-cell memory formation after mild COVID-19. MiXCR, run by TCRdb on the 5' RACE reads, gives a single entry per CDR3 protein. The sample lists about 55,000 distinct CDR3 sequences, approximately 9.5% occurring once. Sequencing was performed on PBMCs or a T cell subset sorted from them (not recorded which). The receptors were sampled from a man aged 18 to 30 who had mild COVID-19 (a few samples of this study predate the infection). Cell type and time point are not known. CDR3s include the opening cysteine and the closing phenylalanine or tryptophan. The order of the fields is clone size, CDR3 length, V gene, D gene, J gene, CDR3 DNA, CDR3 protein. A D gene is named only where the DNA matches it firmly. Part of the rows lack a size; the others show once, few, many or a class for expanded clones.

clone size: .
CDR3 length: 15
V gene: TRBV13
D gene: TRBD2
J gene: TRBJ2-3
CDR3 DNA: TGTGCCAGCAGCTTAGTTAGCGGGGGCACAGATACGCAGTATTTT
CDR3 protein: CASSLVSGGTDTQYF

clone size: .
CDR3 length: 12
V gene: TRBV20-1
D gene: .
J gene: TRBJ1-2
CDR3 DNA: TGCAGTGCCCGGTACAGGAGCTATGGCTACACCTTC
CDR3 protein: CSARYRSYGYTF

clone size: .
CDR3 length: 12
V gene: TRBV7-6
D gene: .
J gene: TRBJ2-1
CDR3 DNA: TGTGCCAGCAGCTCACGGGTCGGTGAGCAGTTCTTC
CDR3 protein: CASSSRVGEQFF

clone size: .
CDR3 length: 13
V gene: TRBV7-6
D gene: TRBD1
J gene: TRBJ2-3
CDR3 DNA: TGTGCCAGCAGCCTAACAGGGGTAGATACGCAGTATTTT
CDR3 protein: CASSLTGVDTQYF

clone size: .
CDR3 length: 13
V gene: TRBV4-1
D gene: .
J gene: TRBJ2-3
CDR3 DNA: TGCGCCAGCAGCTCTGACCGCACAGATACGCAGTATTTT
CDR3 protein: CASSSDRTDTQYF

clone size: few
CDR3 length: 14
V gene: TRBV9
D gene: .
J gene: TRBJ2-5
CDR3 DNA: TGTGCCAGCAGCCCACAGGGTTACCAAGAGACCCAGTACTTC
CDR3 protein: CASSPQGYQETQYF

clone size: .
CDR3 length: 14
V gene: TRBV4-2
D gene: .
J gene: TRBJ1-1
CDR3 DNA: TGTGCCAGCAGCCCACGGGGGGCTGACACTGAAGCTTTCTTT
CDR3 protein: CASSPRGADTEAFF

clone size: .
CDR3 length: 12
V gene: TRBV6-1
D gene: TRBD1
J gene: TRBJ1-1
CDR3 DNA: TGTGCCAGCAAATGGGGACAGGGCGACACTTTCTTT
CDR3 protein: CASKWGQGDTFF

clone size: .
CDR3 length: 12
V gene: TRBV5-1
D gene: .
J gene: TRBJ1-2
CDR3 DNA: TGCGCCAGCAGCTGGGGCGAGTATGGCTACACCTTC
CDR3 protein: CASSWGEYGYTF

clone size: .
CDR3 length: 15
V gene: TRBV24-1
D gene: .
J gene: TRBJ2-2
CDR3 DNA: TGTGCCACCAGGGAGACAGGTTCGAACACCGGGGAGCTGTTTTTT
CDR3 protein: CATRETGSNTGELFF

clone size: few
CDR3 length: 14
V gene: TRBV5-1
D gene: .
J gene: TRBJ2-1
CDR3 DNA: TGCGCCAGCAGCTTGGAGGCCAGCGCCAATGAGCAGTTCTTC
CDR3 protein: CASSLEASANEQFF

clone size: few
CDR3 length: 13
V gene: TRBV7-2
D gene: TRBD1
J gene: TRBJ1-1
CDR3 DNA: TGTGCCAGCAGCATCCAGGGGGCCACTGAAGCTTTCTTT
CDR3 protein: CASSIQGATEAFF

clone size: many
CDR3 length: 13
V gene: TRBV7-2
D gene: .
J gene: TRBJ1-5
CDR3 DNA: TGTGCCAGCAGCCCCGGTGGAAATCAGCCCCAGCATTTT
CDR3 protein: CASSPGGNQPQHF

clone size: .
CDR3 length: 13
V gene: TRBV5-6
D gene: .
J gene: TRBJ1-1
CDR3 DNA: TGTGCCAGCAGCTTCAGCATGAACACTGAAGCTTTCTTT
CDR3 protein: CASSFSMNTEAFF

clone size: .
CDR3 length: 14
V gene: TRBV9
D gene: .
J gene: TRBJ2-5
CDR3 DNA: TGTGCCAGCAGCGTAGAGGGAGCGGTGGAGACCCAGTACTTC
CDR3 protein: CASSVEGAVETQYF

clone size: many
CDR3 length: 14
V gene: TRBV7-2
D gene: .
J gene: TRBJ1-1
CDR3 DNA: TGTGCCAGCAGCCCAATGGGGCAGCACACTGAAGCTTTCTTT
CDR3 protein: CASSPMGQHTEAFF

clone size: .
CDR3 length: 11
V gene: TRBV5-4
D gene: .
J gene: TRBJ2-1
CDR3 DNA: TGTGCCAGCAGCTGGCGGGATGAGCAGTTCTTC
CDR3 protein: CASSWRDEQFF

clone size: .
CDR3 length: 11
V gene: TRBV5-4
D gene: .
J gene: TRBJ2-3
CDR3 DNA: TGTGCCAGCAGCGCGCGAGATACGCAGTATTTT
CDR3 protein: CASSARDTQYF

clone size: few
CDR3 length: 15
V gene: TRBV5-1
D gene: .
J gene: TRBJ1-2
CDR3 DNA: TGCGCCAGCAGCCAAGATTACCAAGCCATTTATGGCTACACCTTC
CDR3 protein: CASSQDYQAIYGYTF

clone size: .
CDR3 length: 16
V gene: TRBV5-1
D gene: .
J gene: TRBJ1-1
CDR3 DNA: TGCGCCAGCAGCGGGTCGTTTGACAGCCAAGGCACTGAAGCTTTCTTT
CDR3 protein: CASSGSFDSQGTEAFF

clone size: .
CDR3 length: 14
V gene: TRBV11-3
D gene: TRBD2
J gene: TRBJ2-1
CDR3 DNA: TGTGCCAGCAGCGCCAGCGGGACCTACAATGAGCAGTTCTTC
CDR3 protein: CASSASGTYNEQFF

clone size: .
CDR3 length: 16
V gene: TRBV4-1
D gene: TRBD1
J gene: TRBJ2-1
CDR3 DNA: TGCGCCAGCAGCCAATCTACAGGGGGCCCCTACAATGAGCAGTTCTTC
CDR3 protein: CASSQSTGGPYNEQFF

clone size: .
CDR3 length: 18
V gene: TRBV12-3/TRBV12-4
D gene: .
J gene: TRBJ1-5
CDR3 DNA: TGTGCCAGCAGTTTAGCGGCCCCAGGGGAGCGGAGCAATCAGCCCCAGCATTTT
CDR3 protein: CASSLAAPGERSNQPQHF

clone size: few
CDR3 length: 13
V gene: TRBV12-3/TRBV12-4
D gene: .
J gene: TRBJ1-1
CDR3 DNA: TGTGCCAGCACCCTAGAGTGGAACACTGAAGCTTTCTTT
CDR3 protein: CASTLEWNTEAFF

clone size: once
CDR3 length: 15
V gene: TRBV11-2
D gene: TRBD2
J gene: TRBJ2-1
CDR3 DNA: TGTGCCAGCAGCTTAGAAGGCGGGGGGGGGAATGAGCAGTTCTTC
CDR3 protein: CASSLEGGGGNEQFF

clone size: .
CDR3 length: 15
V gene: TRBV4-2
D gene: .
J gene: TRBJ2-3
CDR3 DNA: TGTGCCAGCAGCCGCGAACAGAGGGACACAGATACGCAGTATTTT
CDR3 protein: CASSREQRDTDTQYF

clone size: few
CDR3 length: 12
V gene: TRBV2
D gene: .
J gene: TRBJ1-6
CDR3 DNA: TGTGCCGGTCAGACGGATAATTCACCCCTCCACTTT
CDR3 protein: CAGQTDNSPLHF

clone size: .
CDR3 length: 14
V gene: TRBV4-1
D gene: .
J gene: TRBJ1-4
CDR3 DNA: TGCGCCAGCAGCCGCCGGCTTTCAAATGAAAAACTGTTTTTT
CDR3 protein: CASSRRLSNEKLFF

clone size: few
CDR3 length: 15
V gene: TRBV5-1
D gene: .
J gene: TRBJ2-7
CDR3 DNA: TGCGCCAGCAGCTTTAGCCCGGTACAGCCCTACGAGCAGTACTTC
CDR3 protein: CASSFSPVQPYEQYF

clone size: .
CDR3 length: 15
V gene: TRBV5-4
D gene: TRBD2
J gene: TRBJ2-3
CDR3 DNA: TGTGCCAGCAGCCAACTAGCGGGGGAGGCAGATACGCAGTATTTT
CDR3 protein: CASSQLAGEADTQYF

clone size: few
CDR3 length: 15
V gene: TRBV5-4
D gene: TRBD1
J gene: TRBJ2-3
CDR3 DNA: TGTGCCAGCAGCGACCCGACAGGGGGGCCGTATACGCAGTATTTT
CDR3 protein: CASSDPTGGPYTQYF

clone size: few
CDR3 length: 16
V gene: TRBV12-2
D gene: .
J gene: TRBJ2-2
CDR3 DNA: TGTGCAAGTCGCTTAGATGTGACGCGGGTGACCGGGGAGCTGTTTTTT
CDR3 protein: CASRLDVTRVTGELFF

clone size: few
CDR3 length: 15
V gene: TRBV5-1
D gene: .
J gene: TRBJ2-4
CDR3 DNA: TGCGCCAGCAGCTTGGCCGGGGTAGGATCGGGCATTCAGTACTTC
CDR3 protein: CASSLAGVGSGIQYF

clone size: .
CDR3 length: 13
V gene: TRBV5-1
D gene: .
J gene: TRBJ2-7
CDR3 DNA: TGCGCCAGCAGCCCCCAGGGTGGCTACGAGCAGTACTTC
CDR3 protein: CASSPQGGYEQYF

clone size: many
CDR3 length: 13
V gene: TRBV7-2
D gene: .
J gene: TRBJ1-1
CDR3 DNA: TGTGCCAGCAGCACCACTTATGGGCTTGCGGCTTTCTTT
CDR3 protein: CASSTTYGLAAFF

clone size: .
CDR3 length: 21
V gene: TRBV12-3/TRBV12-4
D gene: TRBD2
J gene: TRBJ2-1
CDR3 DNA: TGTGCCAGCAGTCTAACCCCCGGACTAGCGGGAGATACGAGCTCCTACAATGAGCAGTTCTTC
CDR3 protein: CASSLTPGLAGDTSSYNEQFF

clone size: .
CDR3 length: 13
V gene: TRBV2
D gene: .
J gene: TRBJ2-7
CDR3 DNA: TGTGCCAGCAGTCGGGACGTCGACTACGAGCAGTACTTC
CDR3 protein: CASSRDVDYEQYF

clone size: few
CDR3 length: 12
V gene: TRBV14
D gene: .
J gene: TRBJ2-3
CDR3 DNA: TGTGCCAGCAGCCGGTTTCGGGATACGCAGTATTTT
CDR3 protein: CASSRFRDTQYF

clone size: few
CDR3 length: 16
V gene: TRBV6-2/TRBV6-3
D gene: .
J gene: TRBJ2-3
CDR3 DNA: TGTGCCAGCAGTCCCTCTCGGTCCCGATCCCTAGATACGCAGTATTTT
CDR3 protein: CASSPSRSRSLDTQYF

clone size: few
CDR3 length: 12
V gene: TRBV6-5
D gene: .
J gene: TRBJ2-3
CDR3 DNA: TGTGCCAGCAAGGGGACGACAGATACGCAGTATTTT
CDR3 protein: CASKGTTDTQYF

clone size: .
CDR3 length: 15
V gene: TRBV5-1
D gene: .
J gene: TRBJ1-5
CDR3 DNA: TGCGCCAGCAGCGCGTTTTGGGGCAGCAATCAGCCCCAGCATTTT
CDR3 protein: CASSAFWGSNQPQHF

clone size: .
CDR3 length: 14
V gene: TRBV4-3
D gene: .
J gene: TRBJ2-5
CDR3 DNA: TGCGCCAGCAGCCTACGACCCACCCAAGAGACCCAGTACTTC
CDR3 protein: CASSLRPTQETQYF

clone size: .
CDR3 length: 15
V gene: TRBV5-1
D gene: .
J gene: TRBJ2-5
CDR3 DNA: TGCGCCAGCAGCTTTGCAGGAACCCGTCAAGAGACCCAGTACTTC
CDR3 protein: CASSFAGTRQETQYF

clone size: few
CDR3 length: 14
V gene: TRBV5-1
D gene: .
J gene: TRBJ1-6
CDR3 DNA: TGCGCCAGCAGCGAGGACGGTCAATTTTCACCCCTCCACTTT
CDR3 protein: CASSEDGQFSPLHF

clone size: .
CDR3 length: 16
V gene: TRBV7-9
D gene: TRBD2
J gene: TRBJ2-5
CDR3 DNA: TGTGCCAGCAGCTTGGTAGCGGGGGGCCCACAAGAGACCCAGTACTTC
CDR3 protein: CASSLVAGGPQETQYF

clone size: few
CDR3 length: 15
V gene: TRBV9
D gene: .
J gene: TRBJ2-2
CDR3 DNA: TGTGCCAGCAGCGTAGAGACTTCTGGCACCGGGGAGCTGTTTTTT
CDR3 protein: CASSVETSGTGELFF

clone size: few
CDR3 length: 14
V gene: TRBV7-9
D gene: .
J gene: TRBJ1-2
CDR3 DNA: TGTGCCAGCAGCTTAGATCGTAGCTCGAATGGCTACACCTTC
CDR3 protein: CASSLDRSSNGYTF

clone size: few
CDR3 length: 11
V gene: TRBV18
D gene: .
J gene: TRBJ1-6
CDR3 DNA: TGTGCCAGCTCTGCTCGGGGACCCCTCCACTTT
CDR3 protein: CASSARGPLHF

clone size: few
CDR3 length: 15
V gene: TRBV7-2
D gene: .
J gene: TRBJ2-4
CDR3 DNA: TGTGCCAGCAGTCTTATGACGGTAGCCAAAAACATTCAGTACTTC
CDR3 protein: CASSLMTVAKNIQYF

clone size: many
CDR3 length: 17
V gene: TRBV14
D gene: TRBD2
J gene: TRBJ2-3
CDR3 DNA: TGTGCCAGCAGCCAAGGGGCTCTAGCGGGGGGCACAGATACGCAGTATTTT
CDR3 protein: CASSQGALAGGTDTQYF

clone size: .
CDR3 length: 12
V gene: TRBV20-1
D gene: .
J gene: TRBJ1-2
CDR3 DNA: TGCAGTGCGCCGGCAGGGGTTTATGGCTACACCTTC
CDR3 protein: CSAPAGVYGYTF

clone size: .
CDR3 length: 16
V gene: TRBV10-3
D gene: .
J gene: TRBJ1-1
CDR3 DNA: TGTGCCATCAGTGCCTCCGGTCCCAGCCGCGGCCCTGAAGCTTTCTTT
CDR3 protein: CAISASGPSRGPEAFF

clone size: .
CDR3 length: 15
V gene: TRBV20-1
D gene: .
J gene: TRBJ2-1
CDR3 DNA: TGCAGTGCTCGAGAGGGGAGACAGGCCTACAATGAGCAGTTCTTC
CDR3 protein: CSAREGRQAYNEQFF

clone size: .
CDR3 length: 14
V gene: TRBV5-1
D gene: TRBD2
J gene: TRBJ2-5
CDR3 DNA: TGCGCCAGCAGCTTGTCTAGCGGACCAGAGACCCAGTACTTC
CDR3 protein: CASSLSSGPETQYF